These T cell receptor beta chains were read from a single sample in a study of shared clonotypes between healthy human individuals. Sequencing was performed with immunoSEQ multiplex PCR; in TCRdb, only in-frame clones are kept and a portion is missing. The top ten hold roughly 0.07% of the sample, which has around 180,000 clones, 90% to 95% seen once. The sample comprised naive CD4+ T cells sorted from blood. The receptors derive from a woman younger than 45 in good health. Both conserved end residues are part of each CDR3. D genes are given only for firm matches. Where a row states a size, it is once, few, many or the class of an expanded clone; other rows omit it.

CDR3nt | CDR3aa | abundance | j_gene | v_gene | d_gene
TGTGCCAGCAGCCATAACCAGGGTTTTGGCAATCAGCCCCAGCATTTT | CASSHNQGFGNQPQHF | NA | TRBJ1-5 | TRBV7-2 | NA
TGTGCCATCACACCCGCGCAGTTTAATGAAAAACTGTTTTTT | CAITPAQFNEKLFF | NA | TRBJ1-4 | TRBV5-4 | NA
TGTGCCAGCAGCTTTGACAGGGGGTCTCAGCCCCAGCATTTT | CASSFDRGSQPQHF | NA | TRBJ1-5 | TRBV5-8 | TRBD1
TGTGCCAGCAGCCCTGGGGGGCAGCCCCAGCATTTT | CASSPGGQPQHF | NA | TRBJ1-5 | TRBV28 | NA
TGTGCCAGCAGCCAAAGCGCGGGCCCCTCCTACGAGCAGTACTTC | CASSQSAGPSYEQYF | once | TRBJ2-7 | TRBV4-2 | NA
TGCGCCAGCAGCTTGGCCGGGACCTACGAGCAGTACTTC | CASSLAGTYEQYF | NA | TRBJ2-7 | TRBV5-1 | NA
TGCGCCAGCAGCCAAAGGTTACAGGGTTTAGCGGGAGACGAGCAGTACTTC | CASSQRLQGLAGDEQYF | NA | TRBJ2-7 | TRBV4-1 | TRBD2
TGTGCCAGCATCAGCGGGACTCCACCCGAGCAGTACTTC | CASISGTPPEQYF | NA | TRBJ2-7 | TRBV28 | TRBD2
TGCGCCAGCAGCTTGGGCGGGAGCTATGGCTACACCTTC | CASSLGGSYGYTF | NA | TRBJ1-2 | TRBV5-1 | NA
TGTGCCAGCAGCTTGGGACTAGCGGACTCCTACGAGCAGTACTTC | CASSLGLADSYEQYF | NA | TRBJ2-7 | TRBV5-4 | TRBD2
TGTGCCAGCAGATCGACAGGGTTCGACGGGGAGCTGTTTTTT | CASRSTGFDGELFF | NA | TRBJ2-2 | TRBV6-5 | TRBD1
TGTGCCAGCAGCTCCCGACTAAGCACAGATACGCAGTATTTT | CASSSRLSTDTQYF | NA | TRBJ2-3 | TRBV7-8 | NA
TGTGCCAGCAGCGCGCCTTTGACTAGCGGGAGGGACGAGCAGTACTTC | CASSAPLTSGRDEQYF | NA | TRBJ2-7 | TRBV7-9 | TRBD2
TGTGCCAGCACCTTAGGGGGCGAAGCCACCGGGGAGCTGTTTTTT | CASTLGGEATGELFF | NA | TRBJ2-2 | TRBV2 | TRBD1
TGTGCCAGCAGCTTAGCTGGGACAGGAGCCTTCGAGCAGTACTTC | CASSLAGTGAFEQYF | NA | TRBJ2-7 | TRBV11-2 | TRBD1
TGTGCCAGCAGTAGTTCGGTCGGGACCTACGAGCAGTACTTC | CASSSSVGTYEQYF | NA | TRBJ2-7 | TRBV28 | NA
TGCGCCAGCAGCTTTCCGGGGACAGGGGGCTACGAGCAGTACTTC | CASSFPGTGGYEQYF | NA | TRBJ2-7 | TRBV5-1 | TRBD1
TGCGCCAGCAGTCGACAGGTCTTGCGGGCGGTAACCTACGAGCAGTACTTC | CASSRQVLRAVTYEQYF | NA | TRBJ2-7 | TRBV23-1 | NA
TGCAGCGTTGCGGTCTCCTACGAGCAGTACTTC | CSVAVSYEQYF | NA | TRBJ2-7 | TRBV29-1 | NA
TGTGCCAGCAGTGGGGGAGGGGGCCTCTGGGAGACCCAGTACTTC | CASSGGGGLWETQYF | NA | TRBJ2-5 | TRBV6-1 | NA
TGTGCCAGCAGTGTACCAGGGGCCGAGCAGTACTTC | CASSVPGAEQYF | few | TRBJ2-7 | TRBV27 | NA
TGTGCCAGCAGCCTTGGGCAGCAAGAGACCCAGTACTTC | CASSLGQQETQYF | NA | TRBJ2-5 | TRBV11-2 | NA
TGCGCCAGCAGGGCGATAGGAGGAGATACGCAGTATTTT | CASRAIGGDTQYF | NA | TRBJ2-3 | TRBV5-1 | NA
TGTGCCAGTAGTACCGCCGGGACTAGCGGTTACGAGCAGTACTTC | CASSTAGTSGYEQYF | once | TRBJ2-7 | TRBV19 | TRBD2
TGTGCCTGGAGTGTTCCGGGTAGAGACTATGGCTACACCTTC | CAWSVPGRDYGYTF | NA | TRBJ1-2 | TRBV30 | NA
TGCGCCAGCAGCTTGGCCACAGCGGGGAGCTCCTACGAGCAGTACTTC | CASSLATAGSSYEQYF | NA | TRBJ2-7 | TRBV5-1 | TRBD2